This entry concerns a single T cell receptor (beta chain). Generated by immunoSEQ multiplex PCR, the TCRdb table keeps only in-frame clones and is missing some. The table shows tens of thousands of clones, with 94% occurring only once. V lost 1 base, J lost 3 bases, and 1 base lay in between. The CDR3 is 11 residues long. Germline V CDR1 and CDR2: SGHTS, YDEGEE. The source of the sample is a study of human thymus T cells. Genomic DNA was extracted from every available blood leukocyte. The sample was blood. This clonotype originated in a boy in the first two years of life with a congenital heart defect but otherwise immunologically healthy. The chain links TRBV5-8 to TRBJ1-2; D uncertain. The CDR3 region is CASSLHYGYTF. The CDR3 DNA reads as TGTGCCAGCAGCTTGCACTATGGCTACACCTTC.